Below are 18 T cell receptor beta chains sequenced from a single sample in a study of CD4 and CD8 cells across lung adenocarcinoma regions. Using its own MiXCR run on the PCR reads, TCRdb lists one record per CDR3 protein. Seen here are some 7,000 distinct CDR3 sequences, approximately 54% observed once, and the top ten hold 42%. The sequenced sample was CD8+ T cells from the center of a lung tumor. Every receptor here comes from a male donor with lung adenocarcinoma. The CD4 and CD8 labels of this study may be unreliable.

The V and J genes are TRBV11-2 and TRBJ2-5; unclear D gene. Trimming shortened V by 1 base and J by 5 bases, and 11 bases separated the two germline ends. Germline V CDR1 and CDR2: SGHAT, FQNNGV. CDR3 length equals 14 residues. The CDR3 reads CASSLVGSGETQYF. The DNA for the CDR3 is TGTGCCAGCAGCTTAGTAGGTTCTGGGGAGACCCAGTACTTC.

The chain combines TRBV6-7 with TRBJ2-3; TRBD2 might be the D (7 bases). TRBV6-7 is marked as an open reading frame, function uncertain. This CDR3 contains 15 residues. V dropped 11 bases and J dropped 4 bases, with 22 bases sitting between them. The CDR3 nucleotides read TGTGCCGGGAGTTTCGGGGGGCGTGCCCCAGATACGCAGTATTTT. The encoded protein is CAGSFGGRAPDTQYF.

In this sample, this clonotype is medium-sized. The J gene is TRBJ2-3, the V gene TRBV6-1, with D perhaps TRBD2 (7 bases). This CDR3 spans 14 amino acids. V was shortened by 2 bases and J by 5 bases, with 11 bases between the two germline ends. Per germline, CDR1 MNHNS and CDR2 SASEGT. The CDR3 nucleotides are TGTGCCAGCAGTGAAAGGGGGGGCCAAGATACGCAGTATTTT. Residues: CASSERGGQDTQYF.

This rearrangement joins TRBV6-1 to TRBJ2-1; 8 nucleotides agree with TRBD2. Germline CDR1 reads MNHNS; CDR2 reads SASEGT. The V segment lost 8 bases and the J segment 7 bases; nucleotides outside the gene matches: 10. CDR3 length: 14 amino acids. CDR3 protein: CASGSGGPVNEQFF. The CDR3 DNA reads TGTGCCAGCGGATCGGGAGGGCCGGTGAATGAGCAGTTCTTC.

The rearrangement joins TRBV11-2 to TRBJ2-1; D is perhaps TRBD2 (5 bases). The germline V gene encodes CDR1 SGHAT and CDR2 FQNNGV. Trimming shortened V by 4 bases and J by 2 bases, and 15 bases separated the two germline ends. CDR3 length equals 16 residues. For the CDR3, the DNA is TGTGCCAGCAGCTCCGTGGAGCGGTCCCCCTACAATGAGCAGTTCTTC. Protein sequence: CASSSVERSPYNEQFF.

This clonotype was observed a handful of times. The chain joins TRBV6-5 to TRBJ2-1; D gene unclear. This CDR3 is built from 14 residues. The ends were cut back, 0 bases at V and 10 bases at J, with 13 bases in the middle. Germline V gene lookup returns CDR1 MNHEY and CDR2 SVGAGI. In DNA, the CDR3 is TGTGCCAGCAGTTACTCGCCAGAGACCTACGAGCAGTTCTTC. This codes for CASSYSPETYEQFF.

The chain has TRBV7-2 and TRBJ2-4, with 8 bases matching TRBD2. CDR3 size: 15 residues. V lost 2 bases to trimming and J lost 4 bases; unmatched junction nucleotides: 4. CDR1 is SGHTA, CDR2 FQGNSA, per germline. The CDR3 reads CASSLSASGKNIQYF. The CDR3 DNA is TGTGCCAGCAGCTTAAGTGCTAGCGGGAAAAACATTCAGTACTTC.

This chain links TRBV7-2 with TRBJ2-3; 11 bases are shared with TRBD1. CDR3 length: 16 residues. Germline CDR1 reads SGHTA; CDR2 reads FQGNSA. Trimming took 6 bases from V and 3 from J; bases not matched to a gene: 8. CDR3 residues: CASRRDRGFLTDTQYF. CDR3 sequence (DNA): TGTGCCAGCAGGAGGGACAGGGGGTTTCTTACAGATACGCAGTATTTT.

Details on this clonotype: At one of its ends the junction is not consistent with the germline gene, which may arise from a read error. This sequence joins TRBV6-1 and TRBJ2-2, with D tentatively TRBD2 (6 bases). CDR1 is MNHNS and CDR2 is SASEGT in the germline V gene. This CDR3 contains 15 residues. CDR3 protein: CASSRAGVSTGEQFF. The DNA for the CDR3 is TGTGCCAGCAGTCGAGCGGGTGTTAGCACCGGGGAGCAGTTTTTT.

This clonotype appeared once. The chain carries TRBV10-3 and TRBJ2-7, with D possibly called TRBD1 or TRBD2 (5 bases each). Per the germline V gene, CDR1 is ENHRY and CDR2 is SYGVKD. V lost 5 bases and J lost 6, with 11 bases in between. CDR3 length: 12 amino acids. For the CDR3, the DNA is TGTGCCATCAGTTCTGTGAGGGGCGAGCAGTACTTC. Its translation: CAISSVRGEQYF.

With regard to this clonotype: At one boundary the junction diverges from the germline segment, which might be a read error. The CDR3 coding sequence is TGTGCCAGCAGTGGCAGGGTGGCCAAGACCCTGTCCTTC. The encoded protein is CASSGRVAKTLSF. The rearrangement joins TRBV27 to TRBJ2-1; tentatively, D is TRBD1 (5 bases). Looked up from germline, CDR1 is MNHEY and CDR2 is SMNVEV (reference sequence). CDR3 length equals 13 residues.

Sample share makes this clonotype medium-sized. V usage is TRBV27 and J usage is TRBJ2-1; 7 nucleotides agree with TRBD1. The germline V gene encodes CDR1 MNHEY and CDR2 SMNVEV (reference sequence). After removal of 0 bases from V and 5 bases from J, the junction contained 10 bases not matched to a gene. The CDR3 is 17 amino acids. CDR3 sequence (DNA): TGTGCCAGCAGTTTATCGCTGGGCCAGGGGGTCAACAATGAGCAGTTCTTC. Translating gives CASSLSLGQGVNNEQFF.

This clonotype was counted many times. The CDR3 protein is CASSSPSGGQYF. CDR3 bases: TGTGCCAGCAGTTCCCCGTCCGGAGGGCAGTACTTC. The chain couples TRBV27 to TRBJ2-5, with D possibly being TRBD2 (6 bases). CDR1 is MNHEY and CDR2 is SMNVEV in the germline V gene (reference sequence). Trimming cost V 4 bases and J 11 bases, with 14 bases left between them. The CDR3 extends over 12 amino acids.

Relative to its sample, this clonotype is medium-sized (0.01 to 0.1%). The CDR3 DNA reads as TGTGCCAGCAGCTCCGACAGGGGGCGGTCAGATACGCAGTATTTT. This gives the protein CASSSDRGRSDTQYF. The chain couples TRBV12-3 or TRBV12-4 to TRBJ2-3; 10 bases map to TRBD1. V dropped 6 bases and J dropped 4; count of bases not matched to a gene: 7. The length of the CDR3 is 15 residues.

The chain has TRBV6-1 and TRBJ2-1; weak D call: TRBD1 (7 bases). This CDR3 comprises 13 residues. CDR1 MNHNS and CDR2 SASEGT come from the germline V gene. The ends were cut back, 5 bases at V and 8 bases at J, with 13 bases in the middle. In DNA form, the CDR3 reads TGTGCCAGCAGTACCCAGGGGGGATATGAGCAGTTCTTC. Its protein product is CASSTQGGYEQFF.

The chain joins TRBV6-5 to TRBJ2-1, with TRBD2 matching 9 bases. The germline V gene has CDR1 MNHEY and CDR2 SVGAGI. The CDR3 is 14 amino acids. J gave up 6 bases and V 8 bases, and 8 bases lay outside the gene matches. The CDR3 region is CASRTSGPSNEQFF. In nucleotides, the CDR3 is TGTGCCAGCCGTACTAGCGGGCCGTCCAATGAGCAGTTCTTC.

Only a few counts were recorded for this clonotype. CDR3 in amino acids: CASSLSSLSGAETQYF. CDR3 in DNA: TGTGCCAGCAGTTTAAGTAGTTTGTCGGGAGCAGAGACCCAGTACTTC. The chain couples TRBV27 to TRBJ2-1, with TRBD2 as a possible D gene (6 bases). Near its end, the DNA agrees better with TRBJ2-5, so the J call may be wrong. The CDR3 has 16 residues. CDR1 is MNHEY, CDR2 SMNVEV, per germline (reference sequence).

By share, this clonotype ranks as medium-sized. The chain links TRBV6-1 to TRBJ2-3; D may be TRBD1 (8 bases). This CDR3 is built from 15 residues. Germline V gives CDR1 MNHNS, CDR2 SASEGT. V was shortened by 5 bases and J by 4 bases, with 16 bases between the two germline ends. The CDR3, as DNA: TGTGCCAGCAGTAAGACAGGGGAGGGGTCAGATACGCAGTATTTT. Protein product: CASSKTGEGSDTQYF.